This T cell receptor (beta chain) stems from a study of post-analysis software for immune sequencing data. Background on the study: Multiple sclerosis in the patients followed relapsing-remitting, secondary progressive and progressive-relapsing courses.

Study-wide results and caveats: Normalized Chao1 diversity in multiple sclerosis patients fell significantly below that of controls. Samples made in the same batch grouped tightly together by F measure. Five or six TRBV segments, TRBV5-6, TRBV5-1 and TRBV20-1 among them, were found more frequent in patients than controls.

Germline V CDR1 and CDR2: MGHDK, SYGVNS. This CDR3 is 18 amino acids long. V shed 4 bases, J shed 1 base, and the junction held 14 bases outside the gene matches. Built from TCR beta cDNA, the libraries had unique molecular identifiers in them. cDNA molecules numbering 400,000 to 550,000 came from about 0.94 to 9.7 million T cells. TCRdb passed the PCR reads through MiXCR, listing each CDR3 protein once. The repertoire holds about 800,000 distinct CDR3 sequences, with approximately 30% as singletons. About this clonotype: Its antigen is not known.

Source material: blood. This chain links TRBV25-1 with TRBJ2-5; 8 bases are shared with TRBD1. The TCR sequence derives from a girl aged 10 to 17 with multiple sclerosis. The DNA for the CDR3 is TGTGCCAGCAGTGCCCGTCTACCTCGGACAGGGCCCCAAGAGACCCAGTACTTC. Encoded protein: CASSARLPRTGPQETQYF.